This T cell receptor (beta chain) emerged from a study of T cells after yellow fever vaccination. Across the whole study: In the case of low-cell-number fractions, SMART-Seq v4 Ultra Low Input was used for preparation. General observations from the study: After the booster, 96% of CD4 and around nine tenths of CD8 primary-response clones were re-detected.

Between the trimmed V and J ends, which lost 6 bases and 2 bases, there was a span of 17 bases. Germline CDR1 reads SEHNR; CDR2 reads FQNEAQ (reference sequence). CDR3 size: 16 residues. One entry per CDR3 protein results from TCRdb running MiXCR on the 5' RACE reads. The sample yields around 310,000 distinct CDR3 sequences, around 3.9% seen once. This clonotype was counted only a few times. Its antigen is still unknown. The sequence was obtained from a man between 18 and 35 years old who received the YFV17D yellow fever vaccine. The material was PBMCs, obtained 5 days after the yellow fever booster vaccination. V and J are TRBV7-9 and TRBJ1-5, with D perhaps matching TRBD1 (6 bases). The CDR3 spells CASSNQGRRGNQPQHF. The CDR3 DNA sequence: TGTGCCAGCAGTAACCAGGGGCGACGAGGCAATCAGCCCCAGCATTTT.